This record concerns one TCR beta chain sequence. It was RNA transcripts that yielded the amplified TCR beta CDR3 regions. The TCR CDR3 was amplified in a first-round RT-PCR using the HTBI primer set. TCRdb re-called the multiplex PCR reads with MiXCR, one entry per CDR3 protein. The sample has a few hundred thousand distinct CDR3 sequences; approximately 15% are singletons. Exclusion of patients followed from uncontrolled infection, other autoimmune disease, pregnancy or lactation. This sample is part of a study of T cells in Graves' hyperthyroidism and ophthalmopathy. The sequence derives from a middle-aged woman with Graves' ophthalmopathy. Sequenced input: blood.

CDR3 sequence reads: CSALMRGPKNIQYF. The CDR3 nucleotides are TGCAGTGCTCTTATGAGGGGGCCCAAAAACATTCAGTACTTC. The V gene is TRBV20-1, the J gene TRBJ2-4, with TRBD1 identical over 7 bases. The CDR3 is 14 residues long. With V trimmed by 5 bases and J by 2 bases, 6 bases remained unmatched. Germline V gene sequence: CDR1 DFQATT, CDR2 SNEGSKA (reference sequence).